Sequencing of this T cell receptor beta chain was carried out in a study of OX40 agonist ivuxolimab in advanced cancers. Study-level findings and limits: Partly responding patients at 0.1-3.0 mg/kg showed some of the smallest clonal expansion.

The protocol was immunoSEQ multiplex PCR, while the TCRdb copy is restricted to in-frame clones and leaves out a portion. The sample lists approximately 45,000 clones, roughly nine tenths occurring once. About this clone itself: What it binds is not known.

The CDR3 consists of 15 residues. Per the germline V gene, CDR1 is SGHAT and CDR2 is FQNNGV. Trimming cost V 7 bases and J 0 bases, with 16 bases left between them. This receptor was obtained from an adult with an advanced solid tumor such as melanoma, head and neck, liver or kidney cancer. The J gene is TRBJ2-7, the V gene TRBV11-2, with D possibly matching TRBD2 (6 bases). The starting material was CD4+ or CD8+ T cells sorted from blood, obtained in a trial of the OX40 agonist ivuxolimab. CDR3 in DNA: TGTGCCAGCACCAAGGGACTGGGCGGCTCCTACGAGCAGTACTTC. Encoded protein: CASTKGLGGSYEQYF.